This TCR beta chain was profiled in a study of technical replicates of blood from several donors. Method: immunoSEQ multiplex PCR; TCRdb's copy keeps in-frame clones and lacks some. This table has tens of thousands of clones, about 94% appearing once. The CDR3 has 15 amino acids. Germline V gives CDR1 KGHSH, CDR2 LQKENI. Notes on this clone: One junction end disagrees with the germline gene, perhaps due to a read error.

Sequenced sample: T cells isolated from PBMCs. The clonotype comes from a human donor in good health. V gene TRBV18 combines with J gene TRBJ1-1; D perhaps matches TRBD1 (5 bases). DNA of the CDR3: TGTGCCAGCTCTCTCCGGGACGGGGGAAACAGTGAAGCTTTCTTT. Protein product: CASSLRDGGNSEAFF. The whole variable domain, filled in from reference TRBV18 and TRBJ1-1, reads NAGVMQNPRHLVRRRGQEARLRCSPMKGHSHVYWYRQLPEEGLKFMVYLQKENIIDESGMPKERFSAEFPKEGPSILRIQQVVRGDSAAYFCASSLRDGGNSEAFFGQGTRLTVV.